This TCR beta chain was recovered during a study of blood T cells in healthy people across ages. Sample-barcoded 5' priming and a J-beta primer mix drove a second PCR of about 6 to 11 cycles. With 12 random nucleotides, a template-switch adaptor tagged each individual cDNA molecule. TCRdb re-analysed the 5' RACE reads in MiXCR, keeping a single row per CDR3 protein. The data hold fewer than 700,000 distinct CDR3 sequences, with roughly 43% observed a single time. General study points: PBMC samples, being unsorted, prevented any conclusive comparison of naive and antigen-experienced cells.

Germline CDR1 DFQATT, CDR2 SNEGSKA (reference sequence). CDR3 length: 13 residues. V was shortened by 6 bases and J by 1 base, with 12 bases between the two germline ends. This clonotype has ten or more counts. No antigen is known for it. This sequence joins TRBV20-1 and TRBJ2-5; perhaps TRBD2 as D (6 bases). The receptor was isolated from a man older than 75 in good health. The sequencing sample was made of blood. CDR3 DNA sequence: TGCAGTGCCGAGGGAGCGGGCCAAGAGACCCAGTACTTC. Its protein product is CSAEGAGQETQYF.